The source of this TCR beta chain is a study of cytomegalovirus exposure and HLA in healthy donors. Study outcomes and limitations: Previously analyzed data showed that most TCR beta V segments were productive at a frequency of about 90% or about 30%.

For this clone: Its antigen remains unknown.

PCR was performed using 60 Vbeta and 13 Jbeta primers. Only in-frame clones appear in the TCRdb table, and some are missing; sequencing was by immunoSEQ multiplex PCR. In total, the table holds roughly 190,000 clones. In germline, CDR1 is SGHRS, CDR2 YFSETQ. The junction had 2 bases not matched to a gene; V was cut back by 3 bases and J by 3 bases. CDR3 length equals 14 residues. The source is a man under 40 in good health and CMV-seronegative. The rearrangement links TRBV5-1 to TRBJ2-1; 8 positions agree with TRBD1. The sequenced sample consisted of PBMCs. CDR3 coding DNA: TGCGCCAGCAGCTCTGACAGGGGCTACAATGAGCAGTTCTTC. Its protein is CASSSDRGYNEQFF.